Below are 4 T cell receptor beta chains sequenced from a single sample in a study of blood T cells in healthy people across ages. A J-beta primer mix and a sample-barcoded 5' primer were used in a second PCR of about 7 to 12 cycles. TCRdb reprocessed the 5' RACE reads via MiXCR and lists one record per CDR3 protein. The data hold roughly 1.5 million distinct CDR3 sequences, with 40% to 45% observed a single time. Material: blood. The receptors here all came from a woman aged 18-30 years in good health.

The chain combines TRBV29-1 with TRBJ2-3, with D maybe TRBD2 (5 bases). CDR1 is SQVTM and CDR2 is ANQGSEA in the germline V gene. CDR3 length: 13 residues. Trimming cost V 6 bases and J 8 bases, with 18 bases left between them. The CDR3 loop reads CSVGGNVGGTQYF. The CDR3 nucleotides are TGCAGCGTGGGTGGTAATGTCGGAGGTACGCAGTATTTT.

J is TRBJ2-1 and V is TRBV6-6, with no clear D. The DNA end is a closer match to TRBJ2-7, so the J assignment may be wrong. This CDR3 region has 15 residues. Germline-derived CDR1 and CDR2 are MNHNY and SVGAGI (reference sequence). CDR3 residues: CASRLRGGSYNEQYF. Here the CDR3 DNA reads TGTGCCAGCAGATTGCGAGGCGGCTCCTACAATGAGCAGTACTTC.

The J gene is TRBJ2-1, the V gene TRBV7-9; no clear D gene. V was shortened by 4 bases and J by 5 bases, with 21 bases between the two germline ends. Per germline, CDR1 SEHNR and CDR2 FQNEAQ (reference sequence). This CDR3 is 17 amino acids long. This chain's CDR3 is CASSSIKNRPRNNEQFF. CDR3 nucleotide sequence: TGTGCCAGCAGCTCGATAAAAAACCGCCCCCGGAACAATGAGCAGTTCTTC. The full variable domain, completed using reference TRBV7-9 and TRBJ2-1, is DTGVSQNPRHKITKRGQNVTFRCDPISEHNRLYWYRQTLGQGPEFLTYFQNEAQLEKSRLLSDRFSAERPKGSFSTLEIQRTEQGDSAMYLCASSSIKNRPRNNEQFFGPGTRLTVL.

The gene calls are TRBV7-2 and TRBJ1-1; D is unclear. The CDR3 covers 13 residues. Trimming removed 5 bases from V and 7 bases from J, with 14 bases in between. Germline-derived CDR1 and CDR2 are SGHTA and FQGNSA. CDR3 sequence: CASSLRFNFEAFF. The CDR3 DNA reads TGTGCCAGCAGCCTTAGATTTAACTTTGAAGCTTTCTTT.